This TCR beta chain originates from a study of CD8 T cells in Susac syndrome. This clonotype was picked up one time. The germline CDR1 and CDR2 sequences are MNHEY and SVGAGI. This CDR3 contains 14 residues. V lost 6 bases, J lost 1 base, and 11 bases lay in between. Random hexamers primed reverse transcription of roughly 0.5 to 1 ug RNA. The TCR beta CDR3 was amplified by immunoSEQ multiplex PCR across 54 Vbeta, 13 Jbeta. TCRdb reprocessed the immunoSEQ multiplex PCR reads with MiXCR, giving one entry per CDR3 protein. The data hold about 180,000 distinct CDR3 sequences, with around 94% observed a single time.

The sample consisted of CD4+ T cells from PBMCs. This receptor was identified in a human donor with Susac syndrome. This chain joins TRBV6-5 and TRBJ2-3; no clear D gene. This chain's CDR3 is CASSRWIGTDTQYF. As DNA, the CDR3 is TGTGCCAGCAGCAGGTGGATCGGCACAGATACGCAGTATTTT.